These 11 T cell receptor beta chains share one sample of origin, sequenced in a study of cytomegalovirus exposure and HLA in healthy donors (dated by TCRdb to 2017 to 2019). Library method: the immunoSEQ multiplex PCR assay. For the multiplex PCR, a mixture combining 60 forward primers for TCR Vbeta segments and 13 reverse primers for TCR Jbeta segments was used. Imported from immuneACCESS, the table was reduced by TCRdb to in-frame sequences with V and J called. These copies leave out some clones; in studies compared against another copy, an unresolved V gene accounts for under half, and the cause of the remainder is not known. The table for this sample lists 110,000 or so clones; about three quarters of them were counted only once. The ten top clones hold around 8.6% of the sample. Input material: PBMCs. Receptors originate from a woman aged 40 to 49 in good health and CMV-seropositive.

V usage is TRBV4-1 and J usage is TRBJ1-1; D remains unclear. This CDR3 is 13 amino acids long. CDR1 is MGHRA and CDR2 is YSYEKL in the germline V gene. The V end was cut by 8 bases, the J end by 9 bases, with 19 bases between. CDR3 sequence reads: CASGMELRLQAFF. The CDR3 nucleotides read TGCGCCAGCGGTATGGAATTGAGGCTTCAAGCTTTCTTT.

This chain uses TRBV6-7 with TRBJ1-4; weak D call: TRBD1 (6 bases). TRBV6-7 is recorded as an ORF, its role being uncertain. V gave up 0 bases and J gave up 4 bases, with 12 bases separating them. The CDR3 length is 16 residues. CDR3 loop: CASSYSKGGVNEKLFF. The CDR3, as DNA: TGTGCCAGCAGTTACTCGAAGGGGGGGGTTAATGAAAAACTGTTTTTT.

The chain joins TRBV14 to TRBJ2-5; 9 bases align to TRBD2. The last part of the DNA fits TRBJ2-7 better; the J call may be wrong. The germline gives CDR1 SGHDN, CDR2 FVKESK. The CDR3 totals 14 residues. The CDR3 loop reads CASSRPGLAYEQYF. For the CDR3, the DNA is TGTGCCAGCAGCCGCCCGGGACTAGCTTACGAGCAGTACTTC.

This clone has more than one count but fewer than ten. The chain has TRBV6-1 and TRBJ1-1; D perhaps matches TRBD1 (6 bases). CDR1 is MNHNS, CDR2 SASEGT, per germline. Trimming removed 5 bases from V and 1 base from J, with 14 bases in between. This CDR3 region has 15 residues. Written as DNA, the CDR3 is TGTGCCAGCAGTTCCAGACAGGTCGGGAACACTGAAGCTTTCTTT. This sequence encodes CASSSRQVGNTEAFF.

V usage is TRBV28 and J usage is TRBJ2-2, with D unclear. V gave up 6 bases and J gave up 7 bases, with 6 bases separating them. This CDR3 has 11 amino acids. Germline loops: CDR1 MDHEN, CDR2 SYDVKM. CDR3 sequence: CASRAYGELFF. CDR3 bases: TGTGCCAGCAGAGCGTACGGGGAGCTGTTTTTT.

The rearrangement uses TRBV15 and TRBJ2-3; tentatively, D is TRBD2 (6 bases). From germline, CDR1 is LNHNV and CDR2 YYDKDF (reference sequence). This CDR3 has 15 amino acids. The germline V and J ends were trimmed by 0 bases and 3 bases, with 10 bases remaining between them. The CDR3 region is CATSRDRGETDTQYF. CDR3 nucleotide sequence: TGTGCCACCAGCAGAGATCGCGGGGAAACAGATACGCAGTATTTT. Drawing the rest from reference TRBV15 and TRBJ2-3, the complete variable domain is DAMVIQNPRYQVTQFGKPVTLSCSQTLNHNVMYWYQQKSSQAPKLLFHYYDKDFNNEADTPDNFQSRRPNTSFCFLDIRSPGLGDTAMYLCATSRDRGETDTQYFGPGTRLTVL.

V and J are TRBV9 and TRBJ1-2; D not certain. V lost 2 bases and J lost 6, with 14 bases in between. Germline CDR1 SGDLS, CDR2 YYNGEE. The CDR3 contains 14 residues. The CDR3 loop is CASSVTPRDDGYTF. The CDR3 DNA is TGTGCCAGCAGCGTCACGCCCCGGGATGATGGCTACACCTTC.

The CDR3 sequence is CASSLIRDREAFF. For the CDR3, the DNA is TGTGCCAGCAGCTTAATCCGGGACAGAGAAGCTTTCTTT. The rearrangement links TRBV11-2 to TRBJ1-1; 7 positions match TRBD1. J gave up 8 bases and V 2 bases, and 5 bases lay outside the gene matches. The CDR3 loop spans 13 amino acids. Looked up from germline, CDR1 is SGHAT and CDR2 is FQNNGV.

For the CDR3, the DNA is TGTGCCAGCAGCCGGGGGGGGACAGGGCTACTCGGAGATACGCAGTATTTT. This codes for CASSRGGTGLLGDTQYF. The chain links TRBV7-9 to TRBJ2-3; D is possibly TRBD1 (9 bases). V was pared by 5 bases and J by 5 bases, with 23 bases between. CDR1 SEHNR and CDR2 FQNEAQ come from the germline V gene (reference sequence). CDR3 length: 17 residues.

The V and J genes are TRBV7-2 and TRBJ2-1; D might be TRBD1 (6 bases). The length of the CDR3 is 11 residues. V shed 6 bases and J shed 8 bases, with 8 bases lying between them. Germline-derived CDR1 and CDR2 are SGHTA and FQGNSA. The DNA of the CDR3 is TGTGCCAGCAGTCAGGGGTATGAGCAGTTCTTC. Translated, it gives CASSQGYEQFF.

This chain joins TRBV13 and TRBJ2-7, with unresolved D. V lost 2 bases to trimming and J lost 1 base, with 18 bases between them. The germline V gene has CDR1 PRHDT and CDR2 FYEKMQ (reference sequence). The CDR3 spans 17 residues. The CDR3 nucleotides read TGTGCCAGCAGCTTACCTCTGTTGTCAGGCAAGTCCTACGAGCAGTACTTC. Amino acid sequence: CASSLPLLSGKSYEQYF.